The subject of this entry is one T cell receptor (beta chain). Its antigen is unknown. The source of the sample is a study of T cells after posttransplantation cyclophosphamide. Overall study results and limits: Later post-transplant blood repertoires were often dominated by donor CD8+ memory clones. Recipient CMV seropositivity and CMV reactivation strongly tracked TRB clonality. TRB overlap between skin or GI tissue T cells and blood was limited.

Germline V gene lookup returns CDR1 SEHNR and CDR2 FQNEAQ (reference sequence). Trimming took 5 bases from V and 2 from J, leaving 14 bases between them. The CDR3 totals 15 residues. Cells defined as naive were viable CD3+CD4+ or CD3+CD8+ and CCR7+CD45RA+CD45RO-CD95-CD27+CD28+. Peripheral blood was collected from the related graft donor on the marrow donation day. TCRdb's table, derived via immunoSEQ multiplex PCR, lists solely in-frame clones and lacks some. The table has around 16,000 clones, 94% seen once; the top ten hold more than 0.25%. The chain carries TRBV7-9 and TRBJ2-3, with D hard to call. The TCR originated in a woman between 45 and 65 years old in good health and a related stem cell transplant donor. Sequenced: naive CD4+ T cells sorted from blood. The DNA of the CDR3 is TGTGCCAGCAGCGCGGTGAACGGAAACACAGATACGCAGTATTTT. Protein product: CASSAVNGNTDTQYF.